This is a list of T cell receptor beta chains from one sample in a study of T cell changes during pregnancy in multiple sclerosis. TCRdb's table, derived via immunoSEQ multiplex PCR, lists solely in-frame clones and lacks some. The sample contains about 75,000 clones, approximately 88% of which appear only once. The sequenced sample was peripheral blood, obtained in the first trimester of pregnancy. The receptors stem from a female donor in good health, enrolled as a control in a pregnancy study. CDR3s include the opening cysteine and the closing phenylalanine or tryptophan. The D gene is left open where the match is weak. Expanded clones are given a class, and other clones once, few, many or no size at all.

V	size	D	J	CDR3	DNA
TRBV6-5	few	TRBD1	TRBJ2-5	CASSDRGETQYF	TGTGCCAGCAGCGACAGGGGGGAGACCCAGTACTTC
TRBV29-1	-	-	TRBJ1-3	CSVGGGNTIYF	TGCAGCGTTGGAGGCGGAAACACCATATATTTT
TRBV23-1	-	-	TRBJ1-1	CASSQSVGAGNTEAFF	TGCGCCAGCAGTCAATCGGTAGGGGCAGGGAACACTGAAGCTTTCTTT
TRBV6-1	-	TRBD1	TRBJ2-7	CASRSTGGNEQYF	TGTGCCAGCAGGTCGACAGGGGGTAACGAGCAGTACTTC
TRBV9	-	TRBD1	TRBJ1-6	CASTTSSEQGPNSPLHF	TGTGCCAGCACTACATCCTCAGAACAGGGGCCCAATTCACCCCTCCACTTT
TRBV6-5	few	TRBD2	TRBJ2-1	CASGPSGGSWNEQFF	TGTGCCAGCGGGCCTAGCGGGGGCTCCTGGAATGAGCAGTTCTTC
TRBV18	-	TRBD1	TRBJ1-2	CASSPGVPGGTGYGYTF	TGTGCCAGCTCACCGGGCGTTCCAGGGGGCACGGGCTATGGCTACACCTTC
TRBV9	-	-	TRBJ1-2	CASSVGGFGNGYTF	TGTGCCAGCAGCGTAGGAGGGTTCGGAAATGGCTACACCTTC
TRBV19	-	-	TRBJ1-4	CASSIGNFATNEKLFF	TGTGCCAGTAGTATCGGGAATTTTGCAACTAATGAAAAACTGTTTTTT
TRBV11-3	once	TRBD2	TRBJ2-3	CASSPGLADLPDTQYF	TGTGCCAGCAGCCCGGGACTAGCCGATTTGCCAGATACGCAGTATTTT
TRBV18	-	-	TRBJ1-4	CASSPRGPEKLFF	TGTGCCAGCTCACCACGGGGGCCTGAAAAACTGTTTTTT
TRBV11-3	-	TRBD2	TRBJ2-3	CASSLLAGGSTDTQYF	TGTGCCAGCAGCCTGCTAGCGGGGGGAAGCACAGATACGCAGTATTTT
TRBV6-5	-	TRBD1	TRBJ2-5	CASRTGGTETQYF	TGTGCCAGCAGAACAGGGGGCACGGAGACCCAGTACTTC
TRBV6-6	-	-	TRBJ1-1	CASKGQRMNTEAFF	TGTGCCAGCAAAGGACAGAGAATGAACACTGAAGCTTTCTTT
TRBV18	-	-	TRBJ1-4	CASSTGQRLNEKLFF	TGTGCCAGCTCAACCGGACAGAGACTAAATGAAAAACTGTTTTTT
TRBV28	-	-	TRBJ1-2	CASQTQGYGYTF	TGTGCCAGCCAGACCCAGGGCTATGGCTACACCTTC
TRBV7-9	-	TRBD2	TRBJ2-3	CASSLVAGDTDTQYF	TGTGCCAGCAGCTTAGTAGCGGGAGACACAGATACGCAGTATTTT
TRBV5-1	-	-	TRBJ1-2	CASSLEGQGGYGYTF	TGCGCCAGCAGCTTGGAGGGTCAGGGCGGCTATGGCTACACCTTC
TRBV18	-	-	TRBJ2-4	CASSRRDRENIQYF	TGTGCCAGCTCACGGCGTGACAGAGAAAACATTCAGTACTTC
TRBV7-2	once	TRBD1	TRBJ2-1	CASSLAGQINEQFF	TGTGCCAGCAGCTTAGCGGGACAGATCAATGAGCAGTTCTTC
TRBV6-1	-	TRBD1	TRBJ1-1	CASSVDRGDTEAFF	TGTGCCAGCAGTGTGGACAGGGGAGACACTGAAGCTTTCTTT
TRBV6-1	-	TRBD2	TRBJ2-3	CASSVSSGGSTDTQYF	TGTGCCAGCAGTGTCTCTAGCGGGGGGAGCACAGATACGCAGTATTTT
TRBV2	once	TRBD2	TRBJ2-3	CASGLGSTDTQYF	TGTGCCAGCGGACTAGGGAGTACAGATACGCAGTATTTT
TRBV27	-	-	TRBJ2-7	CASSLRTGSYEQYF	TGTGCCAGCAGTTTACGCACAGGGAGTTACGAGCAGTACTTC
TRBV7-2	-	-	TRBJ1-1	CASSLGRGPMNTEAFF	TGTGCCAGCAGCTTAGGGAGGGGACCCATGAACACTGAAGCTTTCTTT
TRBV5-1	-	TRBD2	TRBJ2-5	CASSPGLAGGIETQYF	TGCGCCAGCAGCCCAGGACTAGCGGGGGGAATAGAGACCCAGTACTTC
TRBV29-1	-	-	TRBJ1-1	CSAPLTGLNTEAFF	TGCAGCGCCCCGCTGACAGGCCTGAACACTGAAGCTTTCTTT
TRBV19	-	TRBD1	TRBJ1-1	CASSTGTDNTEAFF	TGTGCCAGTAGTACCGGGACAGACAACACTGAAGCTTTCTTT
TRBV4-3	once	TRBD1	TRBJ1-5	CASSRVQGAGQPQHF	TGCGCCAGCAGCCGGGTCCAGGGGGCCGGTCAGCCCCAGCATTTT
TRBV5-1	-	-	TRBJ1-1	CASSLGTVNTEAFF	TGCGCCAGCAGCTTGGGGACAGTGAACACTGAAGCTTTCTTT
TRBV7-2	-	-	TRBJ1-2	CASTPTAPGYGYTF	TGTGCCAGCACCCCGACAGCTCCCGGTTATGGCTACACCTTC